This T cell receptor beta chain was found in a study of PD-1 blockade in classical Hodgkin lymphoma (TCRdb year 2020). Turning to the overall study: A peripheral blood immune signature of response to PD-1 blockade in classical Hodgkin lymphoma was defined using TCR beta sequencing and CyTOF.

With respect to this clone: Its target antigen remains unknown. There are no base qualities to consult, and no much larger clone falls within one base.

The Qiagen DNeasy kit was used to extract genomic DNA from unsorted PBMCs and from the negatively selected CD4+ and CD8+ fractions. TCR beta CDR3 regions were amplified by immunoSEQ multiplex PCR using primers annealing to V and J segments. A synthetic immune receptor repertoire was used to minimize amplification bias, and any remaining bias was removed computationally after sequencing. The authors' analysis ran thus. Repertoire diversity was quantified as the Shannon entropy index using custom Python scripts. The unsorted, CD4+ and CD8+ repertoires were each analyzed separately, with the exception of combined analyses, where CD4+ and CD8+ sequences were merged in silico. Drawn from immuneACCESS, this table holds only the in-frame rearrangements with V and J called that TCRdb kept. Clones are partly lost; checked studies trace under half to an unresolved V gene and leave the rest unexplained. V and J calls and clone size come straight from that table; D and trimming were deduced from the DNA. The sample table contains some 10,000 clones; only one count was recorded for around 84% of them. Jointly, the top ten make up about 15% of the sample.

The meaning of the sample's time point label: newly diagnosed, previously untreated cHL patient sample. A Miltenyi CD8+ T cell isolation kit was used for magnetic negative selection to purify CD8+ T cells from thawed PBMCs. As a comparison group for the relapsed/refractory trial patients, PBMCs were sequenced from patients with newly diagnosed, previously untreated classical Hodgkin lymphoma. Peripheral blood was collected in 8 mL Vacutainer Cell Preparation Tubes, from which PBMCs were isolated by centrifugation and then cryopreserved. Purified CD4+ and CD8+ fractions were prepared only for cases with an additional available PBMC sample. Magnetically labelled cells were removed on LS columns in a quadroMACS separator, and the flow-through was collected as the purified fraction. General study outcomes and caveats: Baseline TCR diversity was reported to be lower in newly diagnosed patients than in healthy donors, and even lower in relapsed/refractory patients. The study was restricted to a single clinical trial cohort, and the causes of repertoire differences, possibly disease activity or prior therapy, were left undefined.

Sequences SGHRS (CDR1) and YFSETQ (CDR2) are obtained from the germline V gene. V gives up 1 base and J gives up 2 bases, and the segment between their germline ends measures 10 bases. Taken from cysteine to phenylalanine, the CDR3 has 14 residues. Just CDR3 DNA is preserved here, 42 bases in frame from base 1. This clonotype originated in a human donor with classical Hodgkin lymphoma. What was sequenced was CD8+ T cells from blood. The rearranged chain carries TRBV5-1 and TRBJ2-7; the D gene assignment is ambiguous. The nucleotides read TGCGCCAGCAGCTTGACCGGACCTCCCTACGAGCAGTACTTC. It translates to CASSLTGPPYEQYF.